One sample yielded the 19 T cell receptor beta chains listed below, sequenced in a study of beta chain features in type 1 diabetes. Findings of the study overall: TCRB CDR3s from Type 1 diabetes patients were moderately but significantly shorter in all four CD4+ subsets.

TCRB transcripts that were expressed got sequenced, as all of the isolated RNA had been reverse transcribed. Only in-frame clones appear in the TCRdb table, and some are missing; sequencing was by immunoSEQ multiplex PCR. The data hold approximately 150,000 clones, with 10% to 15% observed a single time. Their antigen targets remain unknown. Sequencing was carried out using central memory CD4+ T cells from blood. The receptors originated from a man between 18 and 35 years old with type 1 diabetes.

The sample holds a few counts of this clone. The rearrangement joins TRBV5-1 to TRBJ2-3; 14 bases align to TRBD2. This CDR3 comprises 18 residues. The V gene end was trimmed by 6 bases and the J gene end by 5 bases; junction bases not matched to a gene: 14. CDR1 and CDR2 (germline): SGHRS, YFSETQ. CDR3 bases: TGCGCCAGCACCCCAGCCGGACTAGCGGGGGGCCGTAAAGATACGCAGTATTTT. It codes for CASTPAGLAGGRKDTQYF.

The chain employs TRBV4-2 and TRBJ2-7; D is ambiguous. Germline V gives CDR1 LGHNA, CDR2 YNFKEQ. V was pared by 4 bases and J by 3 bases, with 10 bases between. The CDR3 is made up of 13 amino acids. CDR3 in DNA: TGTGCCAGCAGCCTAGGCGGCTTCTACGAGCAGTACTTC. Its protein is CASSLGGFYEQYF.

This clone was found a few times. V and J are TRBV7-2 and TRBJ1-1; 9 bases align to TRBD1. V shed 4 bases and J 5 bases; nucleotides not matched to a gene: 2. The CDR3 totals 13 residues. Germline assignment: CDR1 SGHTA and CDR2 FQGNSA. CDR3 sequence: CASSSGQGTEAFF. CDR3 DNA: TGTGCCAGCAGCTCCGGACAGGGGACTGAAGCTTTCTTT.

This clone was recorded a few times. The chain combines TRBV5-1 with TRBJ1-6, with 7 bases identical to TRBD1. The CDR3 is 15 residues long. V lost 5 bases and J lost 7; bases outside the gene matches: 9. Germline CDR1 SGHRS, CDR2 YFSETQ. CDR3 loop: CASSIQGVSNSPLHF. CDR3 nucleotide sequence: TGCGCCAGCAGTATCCAGGGGGTAAGCAATTCACCCCTCCACTTT.

This chain joins TRBV30 and TRBJ2-7; 7 bases agree with TRBD1. CDR1 and CDR2 (germline): GTSNPN, SVGIG (reference sequence). The V segment lost 3 bases and the J segment 3 bases; nucleotides outside the gene matches: 8. This CDR3 has 14 residues. CDR3 residues: CAWRRQGSLYEQYF. The CDR3 coding sequence is TGTGCCTGGAGAAGACAGGGAAGCCTCTACGAGCAGTACTTC.

The V call is TRBV25-1, the J call TRBJ2-5; 9 bases are a match to TRBD2. Trimming cost V 1 base and J 1 base; bases outside gene matches: 7. Looked up from germline, CDR1 is MGHDK and CDR2 is SYGVNS. The CDR3 spans 17 residues. CDR3 coding DNA: TGTGCCAGCAGTGAATGGGGGGCTAGCGGGATCCAAGAGACCCAGTACTTC. Its translation is CASSEWGASGIQETQYF.

This clone was picked up a small number of times. V and J are TRBV29-1 and TRBJ2-3, with D perhaps assigned TRBD1 or TRBD2 (5 bases each). Germline V CDR1 and CDR2: SQVTM, ANQGSEA. V lost 0 bases to trimming and J lost 6 bases, with 13 bases between them. This CDR3 comprises 14 residues. The CDR3 loop is CSVEDLYGTDTQYF. The DNA of the CDR3 is TGCAGCGTTGAAGATTTGTACGGGACGGATACGCAGTATTTT.

This clone was detected a few times. The chain joins TRBV14 to TRBJ2-6; 7 bases are shared with TRBD2. This CDR3 is built from 18 residues. Trimming took 0 bases from V and 9 from J; bases not matched to a gene: 14. CDR1 and CDR2 from the germline V gene are SGHDN and FVKESK. In nucleotides, the CDR3 is TGTGCCAGCAGCCAAGAAAGGGGAGGACCGCCGGGAGGCAACGTCCTGACTTTC. It is translated as CASSQERGGPPGGNVLTF.

This rearrangement joins TRBV7-2 to TRBJ2-5; 10 positions match TRBD2. The CDR3 runs 15 residues. Looked up from germline, CDR1 is SGHTA and CDR2 is FQGNSA. V was pared by 5 bases and J by 5 bases, with 8 bases of the junction left unmatched. The CDR3 DNA follows: TGTGCCAGCAGCAAGAAAGCGGGGGGGCCGGAGACCCAGTACTTC. Translating gives CASSKKAGGPETQYF.

The rearrangement links TRBV7-6 to TRBJ1-5, with D possibly being TRBD1 (5 bases). Trimming removed 5 bases from V and 5 bases from J, with 16 bases in between. The CDR3 runs to 15 residues. The germline V gene encodes CDR1 SGHVS and CDR2 FNYEAQ. The CDR3 sequence: CASSPGPSGDQPQHF. CDR3 nucleotides: TGTGCCAGCAGCCCGGGACCCTCGGGTGATCAGCCCCAGCATTTT.

The genes are TRBV14 and TRBJ1-1; D not resolved. CDR3 length: 14 residues. With 0 bases removed from V and 7 bases from J, the gap between germline ends came to 12 bases. CDR1 and CDR2 (germline): SGHDN, FVKESK. CDR3 loop: CASSQDDGKHEAFF. The DNA of the CDR3 is TGTGCCAGCAGCCAAGATGACGGGAAACATGAAGCTTTCTTT.

This clone showed up just a few times. The genes are TRBV6-5 and TRBJ1-2; the D gene is possibly TRBD1 (5 bases). The CDR3 runs to 14 residues. Germline CDR1 reads MNHEY; CDR2 reads SVGAGI. Trimming shortened V by 6 bases and J by 3 bases, and 14 bases separated the two germline ends. The CDR3 sequence: CASRTDKLYYGYTF. The DNA of the CDR3 is TGTGCCAGCAGGACGGACAAATTATACTATGGCTACACCTTC.

This clone was recorded a few times. The chain joins TRBV5-1 to TRBJ2-3; D possibly corresponds to TRBD1 (7 bases). The V gene lost 1 base and the J gene lost 3 bases, with 18 bases spanning the gap. The CDR3 is 17 amino acids. Germline loops: CDR1 SGHRS, CDR2 YFSETQ. CDR3: CASSLRLVRGQTDTQYF. The CDR3 DNA follows: TGCGCCAGCAGCTTGCGCCTTGTGCGGGGACAGACAGATACGCAGTATTTT.

This clone occurred a few times. V usage is TRBV7-2 and J usage is TRBJ2-1; tentatively, D is TRBD2 (6 bases). V was cut by 5 bases and J by 10 bases, with 12 bases left in between. Germline V lookup: CDR1 SGHTA, CDR2 FQGNSA. The CDR3 runs 12 residues. The CDR3 DNA reads TGTGCCAGCAGCAGGACTAATCCCGAGCAGTTCTTC. Translation: CASSRTNPEQFF.

J is TRBJ1-6 and V is TRBV30, with a possible D match to TRBD1 (5 bases). In germline, CDR1 is GTSNPN, CDR2 SVGIG (reference sequence). The length of the CDR3 is 15 residues. V was clipped by 4 bases and J by 7 bases, with 17 bases between them. The CDR3 DNA follows: TGTGCCTGGATACGGGGTGACCCAGGGAATTCACCCCTCCACTTT. It specifies CAWIRGDPGNSPLHF. Supplemented by reference TRBV30 and TRBJ1-6, the full variable domain reads SQTIHQWPATLVQPVGSPLSLECTVEGTSNPNLYWYRQAAGRGLQLLFYSVGIGQISSEVPQNLSASRPQDRQFILSSKKLLLSDSGFYLCAWIRGDPGNSPLHFGNGTRLTVT.

The gene calls are TRBV4-1 and TRBJ2-1; 10 nucleotides agree with TRBD1. The V segment lost 3 bases and the J segment 4 bases; nucleotides outside the gene matches: 6. CDR1 MGHRA and CDR2 YSYEKL come from the germline V gene. This CDR3 spans 16 amino acids. Here the CDR3 reads CASSHPRDRGYNEQFF. The CDR3 coding sequence is TGCGCCAGCAGCCACCCCAGGGACAGGGGATACAATGAGCAGTTCTTC.

The V gene is TRBV19, the J gene TRBJ2-1; the match to TRBD1 covers 8 bases. Trimming cost V 4 bases and J 8 bases; bases outside gene matches: 13. Germline loops: CDR1 LNHDA, CDR2 SQIVND (reference sequence). The length of the CDR3 is 16 residues. The CDR3 region is CASSRRTGREPDEQFF. The CDR3, as DNA: TGTGCCAGTAGTAGACGGACAGGGCGGGAACCGGATGAGCAGTTCTTC.

The chain links TRBV6-5 to TRBJ1-5; D unclear. The germline V and J ends were trimmed by 6 bases and 8 bases, with 11 bases remaining between them. This CDR3 contains 12 residues. Germline CDR1 is MNHEY and CDR2 is SVGAGI. The CDR3, as DNA: TGTGCCAGCAGAAGGACTGGGGAGCCCCAGCATTTT. This codes for CASRRTGEPQHF.

This CDR3 is CASSWSGIETDTQYF. In nucleotides, the CDR3 is TGCGCCAGCAGCTGGTCGGGTATTGAGACAGATACGCAGTATTTT. V gene TRBV5-1 combines with J gene TRBJ2-3; no clear D gene. Per germline, CDR1 SGHRS and CDR2 YFSETQ. Trimming shortened V by 3 bases and J by 3 bases, and 14 bases separated the two germline ends. This CDR3 region has 15 residues.